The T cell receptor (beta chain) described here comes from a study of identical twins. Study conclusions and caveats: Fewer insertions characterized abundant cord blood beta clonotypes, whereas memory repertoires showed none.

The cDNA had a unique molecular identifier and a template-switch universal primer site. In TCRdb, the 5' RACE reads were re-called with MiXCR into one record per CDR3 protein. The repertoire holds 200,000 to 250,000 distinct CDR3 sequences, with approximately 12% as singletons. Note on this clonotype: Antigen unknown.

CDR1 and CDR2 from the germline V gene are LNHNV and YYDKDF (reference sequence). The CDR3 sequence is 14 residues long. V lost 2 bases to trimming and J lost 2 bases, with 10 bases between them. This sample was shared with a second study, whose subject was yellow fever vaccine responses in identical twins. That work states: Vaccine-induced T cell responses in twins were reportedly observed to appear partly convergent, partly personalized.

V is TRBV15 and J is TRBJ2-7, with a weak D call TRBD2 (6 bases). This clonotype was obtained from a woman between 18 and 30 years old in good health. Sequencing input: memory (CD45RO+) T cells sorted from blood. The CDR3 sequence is CATSRMGGAYEQYF. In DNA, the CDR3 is TGTGCCACCAGCAGAATGGGCGGGGCCTACGAGCAGTACTTC.